Each of the 15 T cell receptor beta chains below was sequenced from the same sample in a study of T cell changes during pregnancy in multiple sclerosis. Using immunoSEQ multiplex PCR, the repertoire was profiled, and TCRdb retains in-frame clones only, with some absent. This sample has about 89,000 clones, with approximately 94% found just once. Here the sequenced sample was peripheral blood, taken in the third trimester of pregnancy. Source of these receptors: a female donor with multiple sclerosis, enrolled in a pregnancy study.

The chain has TRBV6-5 and TRBJ1-5; D might be TRBD1 (6 bases). CDR1 MNHEY and CDR2 SVGAGI come from the germline V gene. Trimming took off 8 bases at V and 0 bases at J, with 14 bases between the two ends. The CDR3 consists of 15 residues. This chain's CDR3 is CASGWDTYSNQPQHF. DNA for the CDR3: TGTGCCAGCGGTTGGGACACATATAGCAATCAGCCCCAGCATTTT.

CDR3 loop: CASSSTSGGYEQYF. The CDR3 DNA follows: TGTGCCAGCAGCTCTACCTCAGGGGGCTACGAGCAGTACTTC. V and J are TRBV7-6 and TRBJ2-7, with 7 bases fitting TRBD1. The CDR3 consists of 14 residues. The germline gives CDR1 SGHVS, CDR2 FNYEAQ. The V gene end was trimmed by 4 bases and the J gene end by 3 bases; junction bases not matched to a gene: 6.

The V call is TRBV19, the J call TRBJ1-6; no definite D call. Germline-derived CDR1 and CDR2 are LNHDA and SQIVND (reference sequence). Trimming removed 6 bases from V and 6 bases from J, with 15 bases in between. The CDR3 runs 15 residues. The CDR3 region is CASRSILSGNSPLHF. CDR3 DNA sequence: TGTGCCAGTAGGTCGATTCTATCCGGTAATTCACCCCTCCACTTT.

The CDR3 here is CASSKTSGRAGEQYF. The CDR3 region has the DNA TGTGCCAGCTCCAAGACTAGCGGGAGGGCCGGGGAGCAGTACTTC. The J gene is TRBJ2-7, the V gene TRBV18; the match to TRBD2 covers 14 bases. CDR1 KGHSH and CDR2 LQKENI come from the germline V gene. The ends lost 6 bases at V and 7 bases at J; junction bases unmatched: 8. This CDR3 region has 15 residues.

Notes on this clone: The junction departs from germline at one end; a sequencing error may be responsible. The CDR3, as DNA: TGTGCCAGCAGCTTTTGGCTGGATACTAGCGGGGGCACAAATACGCAGTATTTT. It codes for CASSFWLDTSGGTNTQYF. This chain links TRBV5-6 with TRBJ2-3; 11 bases match TRBD2. CDR3 size: 18 residues. Germline V gene lookup returns CDR1 SGHDT and CDR2 YYEEEE.

V gene TRBV14 combines with J gene TRBJ2-1; D is ambiguous. The CDR3 length is 17 residues. The germline CDR1 and CDR2 sequences are SGHDN and FVKESK. Trimming pared 1 base from V and 9 bases from J, leaving 22 bases between. CDR3 DNA: TGTGCCAGCAGCCAAGGGATTACACCATTTGAGCGAAGTGAGCAGTTCTTC. Amino acid sequence: CASSQGITPFERSEQFF.

This clone has only one observation. V is TRBV30 and J is TRBJ1-2; D possibly corresponds to TRBD1 (6 bases). Trimming took off 1 base at V and 8 bases at J, with 23 bases between the two ends. Germline loops: CDR1 GTSNPN, CDR2 SVGIG (reference sequence). The CDR3 totals 16 residues. CDR3 in DNA: TGTGCCTGGAGTGAAGCTGGACAGAACCTGCACCGGGGCTACACCTTC. This codes for CAWSEAGQNLHRGYTF.

This clone was seen only once. The rearrangement uses TRBV7-8 and TRBJ2-3; 7 bases match TRBD2. The CDR3 runs to 16 residues. Germline V gene data show CDR1 as SGHVS and CDR2 as FQNEAQ. Trimming took 0 bases from V and 6 from J; bases not matched to a gene: 9. This CDR3 is CASSLAPSGVRDTQYF. The CDR3 coding sequence is TGTGCCAGCAGCTTAGCCCCTAGCGGAGTGCGGGATACGCAGTATTTT.

This clone has just one count. The gene calls are TRBV28 and TRBJ2-5, with 8 bases fitting TRBD1. Germline CDR1 and CDR2: MDHEN and SYDVKM. Trimming took 4 bases from V and 4 from J; bases not matched to a gene: 8. There are 15 residues in the CDR3. In DNA form, the CDR3 reads TGTGCCAGCAGTTCCCTCGGACAGGGTACAGAGACCCAGTACTTC. The encoded protein is CASSSLGQGTETQYF.

V gene TRBV5-1 combines with J gene TRBJ2-3, with 11 bases aligning to TRBD1. Trimming cost V 4 bases and J 2 bases; bases outside gene matches: 3. Germline V gene lookup returns CDR1 SGHRS and CDR2 YFSETQ. The length of the CDR3 is 15 residues. The CDR3 DNA is TGCGCCAGCAGCCAGGACAGGGGGCTCACAGATACGCAGTATTTT. Its protein product is CASSQDRGLTDTQYF.

The chain joins TRBV5-5 to TRBJ1-2; 12 bases agree with TRBD1. CDR3 length equals 18 residues. Trimming took 4 bases from V and 5 from J; bases not matched to a gene: 15. CDR1 SGHKS and CDR2 YYEKEE come from the germline V gene (reference sequence). The CDR3 protein is CASSRRDRGLGNHYGYTF. DNA of the CDR3: TGTGCCAGCAGCCGCCGGGACAGGGGGCTTGGAAACCATTATGGCTACACCTTC.

The chain carries TRBV11-1 and TRBJ2-7, with TRBD1 matching over 9 bases. Germline CDR1 SGHAT, CDR2 FQDESV (reference sequence). Germline trimming cut 4 bases from V and 0 bases from J; bases unmatched to any gene: 10. The CDR3 is 17 amino acids. The CDR3 DNA is TGTGCCAGCAGCTCCCGTCCTCCGGGACAGGGCTCCTACGAGCAGTACTTC. This gives the protein CASSSRPPGQGSYEQYF.

This clone occurred once. J is TRBJ2-7 and V is TRBV9; tentative D call: TRBD2 (6 bases). Germline V CDR1 and CDR2: SGDLS, YYNGEE. CDR3 length: 14 amino acids. Trimming took 1 base from V and 7 from J, leaving 15 bases between them. CDR3 coding DNA: TGTGCCAGCAGCGTATCCGATGGAGGGTTTGAGCAGTACTTC. It yields the protein CASSVSDGGFEQYF.

This clone was counted a single time. The chain links TRBV7-9 to TRBJ1-2; the match to TRBD1 covers 7 bases. J lost 0 bases, V lost 4 bases, and 8 bases had no gene match. Germline CDR1 SEHNR, CDR2 FQNEAQ (reference sequence). CDR3 length: 16 amino acids. The CDR3, as DNA: TGTGCCAGCAGCTCAAGCCCCCAGGGGGCTAACTATGGCTACACCTTC. It yields the protein CASSSSPQGANYGYTF.

The chain couples TRBV5-1 to TRBJ2-2; D remains unclear. The CDR3 is 13 residues long. Germline V gene sequence: CDR1 SGHRS, CDR2 YFSETQ. V lost 5 bases and J 4 bases, leaving 9 bases between the germline ends. This CDR3 reads CASSSKFTGELFF. CDR3 in DNA: TGCGCCAGCAGTTCCAAATTCACCGGGGAGCTGTTTTTT.